This T cell receptor beta chain was found in a study of human T cells and chemical hapten exposure. Across the study: The sensitizing agent was 2% DPC, placed on roughly 2 cm by roughly 2 cm of upper inner arm skin. Study-wide results and limits: Correlating positively with patch test score were the PT1 expanded TCR counts.

Unique molecular identifiers were linked by the library to individual cDNA molecules. TCRdb reprocessed the RACE reads via MiXCR and lists one record per CDR3 protein. This table has 95,000 or so distinct CDR3 sequences, approximately 10% appearing once. This clonotype appeared many times. The antigen remains unidentified. The time point is: patch test 2, 6 weeks after DPC sensitization. The treatment denotes: therapeutic diphenylcyclopropenone sensitization with weekly scalp DPC. RNA extraction used unfractionated whole blood as the source of total RNA. Germline trimming cut 5 bases from V and 9 bases from J; bases unmatched to any gene: 16. This CDR3 comprises 17 residues. CDR1 SEHNR and CDR2 FQNEAQ come from the germline V gene (reference sequence).

The specimen comprised whole blood, sampled in connection with sensitization to the hapten diphenylcyclopropenone (DPC). The receptor's source is a woman between 40 and 50 years old with alopecia areata. Some clones in this sample may be carry-over from other donors' samples. The rearrangement links TRBV7-9 to TRBJ1-6, with 7 bases fitting TRBD1. The CDR3 reads CASSPREGGNVGSPLHF. The DNA of the CDR3 is TGTGCCAGCAGCCCCCGCGAAGGGGGCAATGTTGGTTCACCCCTCCACTTT.